This T cell receptor (beta chain) was sequenced during a study of shared clonotypes between healthy human individuals. As for the study in general: The study drew on a couple of women and three men aged 18 to 49 as donors. Three plates each covered CD4 naive and memory; CD8 naive two, CD8 memory one.

Assay: immunoSEQ multiplex PCR; the TCRdb copy retains only in-frame clones and omits some. Of roughly 1,100,000 clones in the sample, about 75% are singletons; the top ten hold over 1.3%. With V trimmed by 6 bases and J by 9 bases, 15 bases remained unmatched. This CDR3 contains 15 residues. Germline CDR1 and CDR2: MNHNY and SVGAGI (reference sequence). The V call is TRBV6-6, the J call TRBJ1-1, with 8 bases identical to TRBD1. The specimen sequenced was memory CD4+ T cells sorted from blood. Subset denoted: CD45RA-negative fraction. The TCR was taken from a man aged 18 to 30 in good health. CDR3 residues: CASSQRVGTGIKAFF. DNA for the CDR3: TGTGCCAGCAGCCAACGCGTTGGGACAGGTATAAAAGCTTTCTTT.